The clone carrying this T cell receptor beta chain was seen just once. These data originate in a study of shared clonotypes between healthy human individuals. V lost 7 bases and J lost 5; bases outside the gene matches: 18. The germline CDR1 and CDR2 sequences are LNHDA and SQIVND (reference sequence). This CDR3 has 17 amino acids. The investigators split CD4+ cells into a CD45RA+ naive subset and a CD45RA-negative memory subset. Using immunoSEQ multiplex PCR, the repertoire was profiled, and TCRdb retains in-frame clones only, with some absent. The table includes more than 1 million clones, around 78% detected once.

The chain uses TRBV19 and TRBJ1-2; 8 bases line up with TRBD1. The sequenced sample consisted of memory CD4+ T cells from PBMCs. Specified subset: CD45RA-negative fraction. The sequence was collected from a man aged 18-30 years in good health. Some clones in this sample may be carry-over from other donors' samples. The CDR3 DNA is TGTGCCAGTACCCGGGGGGACAGGCTCTCCACCTATTATGGCTACACCTTC. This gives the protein CASTRGDRLSTYYGYTF.